What follows is one TCR beta chain and its context. TCRdb keeps only in-frame clones here, not all; method: immunoSEQ multiplex PCR. In the table there are about 680,000 clones, 90% to 95% of which are singletons. The data are from a study of shared clonotypes between healthy human individuals. Cells designated naive CD8 were CD45RO-negative and were positively selected for CCR7, with terminally differentiated effector memory CD45RA+ cells excluded. Germline V CDR1 and CDR2: SGHAT, FQDESV (reference sequence). Trimming left V 5 bases short and J 2 bases short, with 20 bases between. This CDR3 has 17 amino acids.

This receptor was taken from a man aged 25 to 40 in good health. The sequenced sample was naive CD8+ T cells sorted from blood. This sequence joins TRBV11-1 and TRBJ2-3; TRBD2 is a possible D gene (6 bases). CDR3 bases: TGTGCCAGCAGCCCCATGCCTAGCGTAACTTACACAGATACGCAGTATTTT. Encoded protein: CASSPMPSVTYTDTQYF.